These 9 T cell receptor beta chains originate from one sample sequenced in a study of blood T cells in healthy people across ages. Next came a second PCR, run for about 7 to 12 cycles, which used a sample-barcoded 5' primer along with a J-beta primer mix. MiXCR was run by TCRdb on the 5' RACE reads, yielding one entry per CDR3 protein. In the table there are about 680,000 distinct CDR3 sequences, around 49% of which are singletons. Sequencing was performed on blood. Every receptor here comes from a woman aged 60-75 years in good health.

CDR3 DNA sequence: TGCAGTGCTAGAGGGCTAGCGGGGTCAACCTCCTACAATGAGCAGTTCTTC. It codes for CSARGLAGSTSYNEQFF. This chain uses TRBV20-1 with TRBJ2-1; 9 bases align to TRBD2. Germline V gives CDR1 DFQATT, CDR2 SNEGSKA (reference sequence). The CDR3 is 17 residues long. Trimming at V came to 1 base and at J to 0 bases, leaving 7 bases not matched to a gene.

This clonotype was detected only a few times. This chain connects TRBV10-3 to TRBJ2-3; D is perhaps TRBD1 (5 bases). The ends were cut back, 7 bases at V and 2 bases at J, with 19 bases in the middle. Germline lookup yields CDR1 ENHRY and CDR2 SYGVKD. The CDR3 is made up of 16 amino acids. The CDR3 loop is CAITQGSGAYTDTQYF. Here the CDR3 DNA reads TGTGCCATCACTCAGGGTTCAGGAGCCTACACAGATACGCAGTATTTT.

The gene calls are TRBV28 and TRBJ2-7, with TRBD2 matching over 13 bases. Matching the DNA end better, TRBJ2-5 makes the J call doubtful. From germline, CDR1 is MDHEN and CDR2 SYDVKM. This CDR3 comprises 18 residues. CDR3 region: CASSLWQGTSGMRQTQYF. The CDR3 DNA is TGTGCCAGCAGTTTATGGCAGGGGACTAGCGGGATGAGACAGACCCAGTACTTC.

The V and J genes are TRBV20-1 and TRBJ1-1, with D perhaps TRBD1 (6 bases). The CDR3 runs 15 residues. Germline values: CDR1 DFQATT, CDR2 SNEGSKA (reference sequence). V lost 5 bases to trimming and J lost 1 base, with 17 bases between them. Written as DNA, the CDR3 is TGCAGTGCTTGCCCCCCGACAGGCGGGAACACTGAAGCTTTCTTT. The encoded protein is CSACPPTGGNTEAFF.

This clonotype was found a few times. This sequence joins TRBV20-1 and TRBJ2-1; a possible D gene is TRBD2 (6 bases). The CDR3 loop spans 14 amino acids. Trimming removed 6 bases at V and 2 bases at J, with 14 bases between. CDR1 is DFQATT and CDR2 is SNEGSKA in the germline V gene (reference sequence). The CDR3 sequence: CSAPSGGPYNEQFF. The CDR3 region has the DNA TGCAGTGCCCCCTCCGGGGGACCCTACAATGAGCAGTTCTTC.

The chain uses TRBV6-2 or TRBV6-3 and TRBJ2-7, with D unresolved. V shed 0 bases and J shed 2 bases, with 5 bases lying between them. The germline V gene has CDR1 MNHEY and CDR2 SVGEGT. The length of the CDR3 is 13 residues. The CDR3 sequence: CASSYSVTYEQYF. Here the CDR3 DNA reads TGTGCCAGCAGTTACTCCGTGACCTACGAGCAGTACTTC.

This clonotype was observed a single time. The chain is built from TRBV9 and TRBJ1-2; tentative D call: TRBD1 (5 bases). Germline V gene lookup returns CDR1 SGDLS and CDR2 YYNGEE. The V and J ends lost 3 bases and 6 bases respectively, with 12 bases between them. The CDR3 extends over 13 amino acids. Written as DNA, the CDR3 is TGTGCCAGCAGCGCCAGGGAAAGCGATGGCTACACCTTC. Encoded protein: CASSARESDGYTF. Together with reference TRBV9 and TRBJ1-2, the CDR3 gives the full variable domain: DSGVTQTPKHLITATGQRVTLRCSPRSGDLSVYWYQQSLDQGLQFLIQYYNGEERAKGNILERFSAQQFPDLHSELNLSSLELGDSALYFCASSARESDGYTFGSGTRLTVV.

This clonotype was seen only once. Relative to the germline gene, one junction end is altered; a read error may explain this. The chain employs TRBV27 and TRBJ2-7, with 8 bases that match TRBD1. CDR1 and CDR2 from the germline V gene are MNHEY and SMNVEV (reference sequence). This CDR3 is 16 amino acids long. In nucleotides, the CDR3 is TGTGCCAGCAGCCCAGGGACAGGAATGAGCTCCTGCGAGCAGTACTTC. Translating it yields CASSPGTGMSSCEQYF.

J is TRBJ2-7 and V is TRBV20-1; no firm D call. CDR1 DFQATT and CDR2 SNEGSKA come from the germline V gene (reference sequence). Between the trimmed V and J ends, which lost 1 base and 3 bases, there was a span of 10 bases. The CDR3 is 13 residues long. The CDR3: CSARGLTNYEQYF. The CDR3 coding sequence is TGCAGTGCTAGAGGGCTAACCAACTACGAGCAGTACTTC.